This TCR beta chain was identified during a study of T cells in women clearing cervical HPV infection. Overall study results and limits: Repertoire richness, not evenness, was significantly elevated in CIN3+ cases versus controls. Cases and controls were distinguished at AUC about 0.8 by richness and V genes.

As to this clone: The antigen remains undetermined. The CDR3 extends 3 residues past the end of the read, so its final part is completed from the germline J gene.

The CDR3 totals 13 residues. CDR1 DFQATT and CDR2 SNEGSKA come from the germline V gene (reference sequence). Some clones are missing from TCRdb's copy, which holds only in-frame ones; the method was immunoSEQ multiplex PCR. The table for this sample gives about 39,000 clones. The TCR sequence derives from a woman between 18 and 70 years old with a cervical HPV16 infection that either progressed to CIN3+ or cleared (not recorded which). Specimen: blood buffy coat. The V and J genes are TRBV20-1 and TRBJ1-2, with 8 bases fitting TRBD1. CDR3 DNA, as far as it was read: TGCAGTGCTAGGCCCCAGGGGGCTAGGGGC. Amino acid sequence: CSARPQGARG. The complete CDR3 reads CSARPQGARGYTF.